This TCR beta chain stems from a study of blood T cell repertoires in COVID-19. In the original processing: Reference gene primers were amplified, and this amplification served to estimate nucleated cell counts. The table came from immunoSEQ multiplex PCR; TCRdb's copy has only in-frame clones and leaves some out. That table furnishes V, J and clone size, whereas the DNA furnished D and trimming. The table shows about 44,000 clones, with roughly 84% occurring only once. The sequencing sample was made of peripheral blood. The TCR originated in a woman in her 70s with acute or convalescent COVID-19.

The CDR3 coding sequence is TGTGCCAGCAGTTCTCGGGAATTTGAAGCTTTCTTT. This translates into CASSSREFEAFF. This chain links TRBV6-6 with TRBJ1-1; D unresolved. Germline assignment: CDR1 MNHNY and CDR2 SVGAGI (reference sequence). The germline V and J ends were trimmed by 4 bases and 7 bases, with 10 bases remaining between them. The CDR3 is 12 amino acids.